This T cell receptor beta chain was observed in a study of shared clonotypes between healthy human individuals. Whole-study findings and limits: Sampling involved blood alone; tissue repertoires likely differ. Four donors held approximately 5% of naive CD4 clonotypes in common. Non-shared clonotypes were found to have lower generation probabilities than the clonotypes that were shared by all four of the sorted-subset donors.

Method: immunoSEQ multiplex PCR; TCRdb's copy keeps in-frame clones and lacks some. The sample consists of under 130,000 clones, just over 65% of them appearing once. Trimming took off 5 bases at V and 2 bases at J, with 13 bases between the two ends. The germline V gene encodes CDR1 SNHLY and CDR2 FYNNEI. The CDR3 loop spans 14 amino acids. A word on this clone: Its antigen is still unknown.

The TCR comes from a woman aged 25 to 39 in good health. The chain is built from TRBV2 and TRBJ2-7; tentative D call: TRBD1 (6 bases). Sequenced: memory CD8+ T cells sorted from blood. Described subset: CD45RO+ cells pooled with CCR7-negative TemRA cells. Here the CDR3 DNA reads TGTGCCAGCAGTCAATACCGGGACACCTACGAGCAGTACTTC. It encodes CASSQYRDTYEQYF. The variable domain in full, completed from reference TRBV2 and TRBJ2-7, reads EPEVTQTPSHQVTQMGQEVILRCVPISNHLYFYWYRQILGQKVEFLVSFYNNEISEKSEIFDDQFSVERPDGSNFTLKIRSTKLEDSAMYFCASSQYRDTYEQYFGPGTRLTVT.